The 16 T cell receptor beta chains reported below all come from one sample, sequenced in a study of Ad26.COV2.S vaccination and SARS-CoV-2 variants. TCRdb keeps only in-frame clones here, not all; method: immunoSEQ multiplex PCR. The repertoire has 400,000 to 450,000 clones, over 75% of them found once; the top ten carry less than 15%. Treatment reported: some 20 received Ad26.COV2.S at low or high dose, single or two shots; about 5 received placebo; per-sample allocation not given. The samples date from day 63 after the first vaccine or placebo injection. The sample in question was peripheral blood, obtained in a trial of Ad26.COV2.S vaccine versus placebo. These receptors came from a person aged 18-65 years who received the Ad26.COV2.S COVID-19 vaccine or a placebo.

CDR3 nucleotides: TGTGCCAGCAGCTACTTCGGCGGCCGCACCTTC. It specifies CASSYFGGRTF. The V and J genes are TRBV3-1 (or the pseudogene TRBV3-2) and TRBJ1-2; the D is unclear. The ends were cut back, 5 bases at V and 13 bases at J, with 14 bases in the middle. CDR1 is LGHDT and CDR2 is YNNKEL in the germline V gene (reference sequence). This CDR3 comprises 11 residues.

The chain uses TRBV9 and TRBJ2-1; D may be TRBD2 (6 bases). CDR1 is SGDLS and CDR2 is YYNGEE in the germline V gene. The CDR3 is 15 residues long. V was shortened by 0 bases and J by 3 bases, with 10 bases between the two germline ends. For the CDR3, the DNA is TGTGCCAGCAGCGTAGCAGGACTACTCTACAATGAGCAGTTCTTC. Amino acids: CASSVAGLLYNEQFF.

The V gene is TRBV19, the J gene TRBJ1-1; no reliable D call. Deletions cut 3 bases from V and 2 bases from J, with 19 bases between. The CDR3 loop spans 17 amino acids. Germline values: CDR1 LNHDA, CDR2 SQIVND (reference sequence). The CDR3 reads CASSIPPFRRANTEAFF. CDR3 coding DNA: TGTGCCAGTAGTATTCCCCCCTTCCGAAGAGCCAACACTGAAGCTTTCTTT.

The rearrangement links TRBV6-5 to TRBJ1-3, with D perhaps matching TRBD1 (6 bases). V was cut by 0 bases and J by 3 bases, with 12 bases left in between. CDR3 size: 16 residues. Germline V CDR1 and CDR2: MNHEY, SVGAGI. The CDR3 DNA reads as TGTGCCAGCAGTTACTCCCAGGGGAAAGGTGGAAACACCATATATTTT. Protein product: CASSYSQGKGGNTIYF.

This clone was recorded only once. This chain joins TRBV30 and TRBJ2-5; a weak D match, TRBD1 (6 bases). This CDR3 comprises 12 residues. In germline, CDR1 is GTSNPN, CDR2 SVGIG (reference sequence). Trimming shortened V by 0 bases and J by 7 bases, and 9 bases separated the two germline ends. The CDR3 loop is CAWSVRGGTQYF. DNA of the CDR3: TGTGCCTGGAGTGTACGAGGGGGGACCCAGTACTTC.

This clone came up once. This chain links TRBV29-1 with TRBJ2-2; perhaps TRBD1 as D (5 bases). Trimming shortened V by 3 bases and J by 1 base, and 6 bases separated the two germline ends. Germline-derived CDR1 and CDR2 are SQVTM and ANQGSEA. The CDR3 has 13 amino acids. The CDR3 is CSVEQGNTGELFF. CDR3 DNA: TGCAGCGTTGAGCAGGGGAACACCGGGGAGCTGTTTTTT.

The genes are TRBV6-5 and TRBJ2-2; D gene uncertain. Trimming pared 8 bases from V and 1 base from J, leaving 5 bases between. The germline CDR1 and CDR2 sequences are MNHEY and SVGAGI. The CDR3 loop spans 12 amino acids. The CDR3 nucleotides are TGTGCCAGCGGGCGGAACACCGGGGAGCTGTTTTTT. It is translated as CASGRNTGELFF.

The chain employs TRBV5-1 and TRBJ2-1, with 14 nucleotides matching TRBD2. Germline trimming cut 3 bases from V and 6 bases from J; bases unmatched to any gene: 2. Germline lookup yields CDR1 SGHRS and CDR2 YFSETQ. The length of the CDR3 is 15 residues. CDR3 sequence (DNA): TGCGCCAGCAGCTCCGGGACTAGCGGGGGCAATGAGCAGTTCTTC. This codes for CASSSGTSGGNEQFF.

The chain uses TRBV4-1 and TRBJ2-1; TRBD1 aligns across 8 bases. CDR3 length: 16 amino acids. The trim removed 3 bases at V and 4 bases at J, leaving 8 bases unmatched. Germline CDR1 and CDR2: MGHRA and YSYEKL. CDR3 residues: CASSHGRDRSYNEQFF. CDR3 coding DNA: TGCGCCAGCAGCCATGGTCGGGACAGGTCTTACAATGAGCAGTTCTTC.

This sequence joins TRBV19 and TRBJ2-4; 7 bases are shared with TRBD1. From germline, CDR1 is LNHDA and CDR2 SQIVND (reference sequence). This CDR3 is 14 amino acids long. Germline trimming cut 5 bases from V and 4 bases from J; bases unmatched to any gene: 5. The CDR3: CASSVQGEKNIQYF. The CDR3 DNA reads TGTGCCAGTAGTGTCCAGGGGGAGAAAAACATTCAGTACTTC.

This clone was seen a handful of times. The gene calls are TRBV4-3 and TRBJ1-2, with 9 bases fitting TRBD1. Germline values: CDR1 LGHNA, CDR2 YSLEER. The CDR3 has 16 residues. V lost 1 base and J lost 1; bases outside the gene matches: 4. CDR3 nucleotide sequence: TGCGCCAGCAGCCAAGTGGGGGGACAGGGTAACTATGGCTACACCTTC. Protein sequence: CASSQVGGQGNYGYTF.

The CDR3 here is CASRLSNEQYF. The CDR3 bases are TGTGCCAGCAGACTATCTAACGAGCAGTACTTC. This chain connects TRBV12-3 or TRBV12-4 to TRBJ2-7; no clear D gene. CDR3 length: 11 residues. V lost 6 bases and J 5 bases, leaving 8 bases between the germline ends.

The CDR3 sequence is CASSLEGGRGREQYF. The CDR3 coding sequence is TGCGCCAGCAGCTTGGAGGGCGGGAGAGGTCGCGAGCAGTACTTC. The chain joins TRBV5-1 to TRBJ2-7; 7 bases fit TRBD2. CDR1 is SGHRS and CDR2 is YFSETQ in the germline V gene. Unmatched junction bases numbered 9, after V lost 0 bases and J lost 6 bases. This CDR3 spans 15 amino acids.

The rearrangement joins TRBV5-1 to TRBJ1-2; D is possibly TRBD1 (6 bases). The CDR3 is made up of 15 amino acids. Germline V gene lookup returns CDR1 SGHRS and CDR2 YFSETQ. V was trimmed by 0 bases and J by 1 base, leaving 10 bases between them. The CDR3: CASSLAPGDNYGYTF. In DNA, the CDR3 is TGCGCCAGCAGCTTGGCACCAGGGGATAACTATGGCTACACCTTC.

The CDR3, as DNA: TGTGCCAGCTTGAGTCCCGGGACTAGCGGATTCCTAGTCTACGAGCAGTACTTC. Its protein is CASLSPGTSGFLVYEQYF. J is TRBJ2-7 and V is TRBV6-7, with 11 bases identical to TRBD2. TRBV6-7 is recorded as an ORF, its role being uncertain. V shed 8 bases, J shed 3 bases, and the junction held 18 bases outside the gene matches. This CDR3 has 18 amino acids.

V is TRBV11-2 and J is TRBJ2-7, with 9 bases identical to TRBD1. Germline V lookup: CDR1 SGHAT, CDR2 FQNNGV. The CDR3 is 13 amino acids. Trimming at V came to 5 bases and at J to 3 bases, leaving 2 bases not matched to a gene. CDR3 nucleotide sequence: TGTGCCAGCAGCGAGGGACAGGGCTACGAGCAGTACTTC. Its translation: CASSEGQGYEQYF.